The 16 T cell receptor beta chains below all came from one sample that was sequenced in a study of blood T cell repertoires in COVID-19. Clones were sequenced by immunoSEQ multiplex PCR, and TCRdb holds only the in-frame ones, with some missing. The table includes some 15,000 clones, around 88% detected once. The material sequenced was peripheral blood. Receptor source: a human donor in a cohort sampled during active COVID-19.

The rearrangement joins TRBV28 to TRBJ2-7, with 7 bases lining up with TRBD2. The germline V gene encodes CDR1 MDHEN and CDR2 SYDVKM. Trimming cost V 6 bases and J 0 bases; bases outside gene matches: 8. This CDR3 region has 15 residues. CDR3 loop: CASRLGGSGSYEQYF. The CDR3 DNA reads TGTGCCAGCAGGCTCGGGGGGTCAGGCTCCTACGAGCAGTACTTC.

V gene TRBV10-2 combines with J gene TRBJ2-5; D is possibly TRBD2 (7 bases). Germline V gene lookup returns CDR1 WSHSY and CDR2 SAAADI. The CDR3 is made up of 13 amino acids. V was trimmed by 10 bases and J by 2 bases, leaving 14 bases between them. The CDR3 loop is CATTEGGQETQYF. The DNA for the CDR3 is TGCGCCACTACGGAGGGGGGGCAAGAGACCCAGTACTTC.

V gene TRBV29-1 combines with J gene TRBJ2-1; a possible D gene is TRBD1 (6 bases). Trimming cost V 5 bases and J 5 bases, with 13 bases left between them. The CDR3 is 13 amino acids. Looked up from germline, CDR1 is SQVTM and CDR2 is ANQGSEA. The CDR3 DNA follows: TGCAGCGTTCGGGACACCCCTCACAATGAGCAGTTCTTC. Encoded protein: CSVRDTPHNEQFF.

This sequence joins TRBV27 and TRBJ1-3; 10 positions agree with TRBD1. Per germline, CDR1 MNHEY and CDR2 SMNVEV (reference sequence). V shed 2 bases and J 4 bases; nucleotides not matched to a gene: 14. This CDR3 is 19 amino acids long. CDR3 in DNA: TGTGCCAGCAGTTTAAGAGGGGACAGGGGCACCATAAAAGGAAACACCATATATTTT. It is translated as CASSLRGDRGTIKGNTIYF.

As to this clone: One junction end disagrees with the germline gene, perhaps due to a read error. V is TRBV5-8 and J is TRBJ2-7; tentative D call: TRBD2 (7 bases). This CDR3 has 12 residues. Germline CDR1 SGHTS, CDR2 YDEGEE. The CDR3 reads CAGRGGGYEQYF. In DNA form, the CDR3 reads TGTGCCGGCAGAGGGGGGGGCTACGAGCAGTACTTC.

The genes are TRBV3-1 (or the pseudogene TRBV3-2) and TRBJ2-7; a weak D match, TRBD2 (6 bases). The germline V gene has CDR1 LGHDT and CDR2 YNNKEL (reference sequence). Trimming removed 1 base at V and 3 bases at J, with 19 bases between. The CDR3 covers 17 residues. The CDR3 sequence: CASSQGGISGFSYEQYF. The CDR3 nucleotides are TGTGCCAGCAGCCAAGGGGGGATAAGCGGGTTTAGCTACGAGCAGTACTTC.

This chain links TRBV11-3 with TRBJ2-1; the D gene is possibly TRBD1 (6 bases). The V and J ends lost 1 base and 8 bases respectively, with 15 bases between them. The CDR3 sequence is 15 residues long. The germline gives CDR1 SGHNT, CDR2 YENEEA. CDR3 amino acids: CASSLVQQGFHEQFF. The CDR3 nucleotides read TGTGCCAGCAGCTTAGTCCAACAGGGTTTTCATGAGCAGTTCTTC.

This clone came up once. The chain carries TRBV27 and TRBJ2-3; 7 bases line up with TRBD1. This CDR3 has 15 amino acids. Germline CDR1 is MNHEY and CDR2 is SMNVEV (reference sequence). J was trimmed by 0 bases and V by 2 bases; bases with no gene match: 2. DNA of the CDR3: TGTGCCAGCAGTTTAAGGGGGCTGAGCACAGATACGCAGTATTTT. Protein sequence: CASSLRGLSTDTQYF.

The genes are TRBV28 and TRBJ1-2, with 9 bases matching TRBD1. V lost 7 bases, J lost 8 bases, and 5 bases stayed unmatched. This CDR3 comprises 12 residues. The germline CDR1 and CDR2 sequences are MDHEN and SYDVKM. CDR3 DNA sequence: TGTGCCAGCACCGGGACAGGGCACGGCTACACCTTC. Translated, it gives CASTGTGHGYTF.

This clone was observed once. The chain couples TRBV5-4 to TRBJ2-5; TRBD2 might be the D (6 bases). The CDR3 runs to 16 residues. Germline loops: CDR1 SGHNT, CDR2 YYREEE (reference sequence). V lost 5 bases and J lost 0, with 17 bases in between. The CDR3 DNA sequence: TGTGCCAGCAGTCCTGACCAGGGACTGAACCAAGAGACCCAGTACTTC. This encodes CASSPDQGLNQETQYF.

The CDR3: CASRRTSGSGNEQFF. CDR3 bases: TGTGCCAGCAGAAGAACCTCAGGAAGTGGCAATGAGCAGTTCTTC. The genes are TRBV2 and TRBJ2-1, with unresolved D. The CDR3 is 15 amino acids. Germline V lookup: CDR1 SNHLY, CDR2 FYNNEI. V was trimmed by 6 bases and J by 6 bases, leaving 18 bases between them. The full variable domain, completed using reference TRBV2 and TRBJ2-1, is EPEVTQTPSHQVTQMGQEVILRCVPISNHLYFYWYRQILGQKVEFLVSFYNNEISEKSEIFDDQFSVERPDGSNFTLKIRSTKLEDSAMYFCASRRTSGSGNEQFFGPGTRLTVL.

The chain links TRBV11-1 to TRBJ2-3; possible D gene TRBD2, 5 bases. The CDR3 contains 15 residues. Germline V gives CDR1 SGHAT, CDR2 FQDESV (reference sequence). Trimming shortened V by 5 bases and J by 6 bases, and 18 bases separated the two germline ends. CDR3 residues: CASSRRASPRDTQYF. CDR3 bases: TGTGCCAGCAGCCGCCGGGCTAGCCCACGGGATACGCAGTATTTT.

V and J are TRBV6-5 and TRBJ1-1; the D is unclear. V was clipped by 5 bases and J by 0 bases, with 7 bases between them. The CDR3 has 13 amino acids. Per the germline V gene, CDR1 is MNHEY and CDR2 is SVGAGI. The chain's CDR3 is CASSSALNTEAFF. In DNA form, the CDR3 reads TGTGCCAGCAGTAGCGCTCTGAACACTGAAGCTTTCTTT.

This chain links TRBV7-2 with TRBJ2-5, with 11 bases matching TRBD2. This CDR3 region has 15 residues. V shed 4 bases, J shed 5 bases, and the junction held 6 bases outside the gene matches. Germline CDR1 is SGHTA and CDR2 is FQGNSA. The CDR3 nucleotides are TGTGCCAGCAGCTCTACTAGCGGGAGTATGGAGACCCAGTACTTC. Translated, it gives CASSSTSGSMETQYF.

In nucleotides, the CDR3 is TGTGCCAGTAGTCTGGGCACCTACGAAAAACTGTTTTTT. This encodes CASSLGTYEKLFF. The chain carries TRBV19 and TRBJ1-4; no firm D call. This CDR3 comprises 13 residues. Trimming removed 5 bases from V and 8 bases from J, with 12 bases in between. Germline loops: CDR1 LNHDA, CDR2 SQIVND (reference sequence).

The V and J genes are TRBV28 and TRBJ2-7, with 13 positions matching TRBD2. The CDR3 has 16 amino acids. The junction had 7 bases not matched to a gene; V was cut back by 4 bases and J by 4 bases. Germline-derived CDR1 and CDR2 are MDHEN and SYDVKM. The CDR3 sequence is CASSSGTSGTLYEQYF. DNA of the CDR3: TGTGCCAGCAGTTCCGGGACTAGCGGGACCCTTTACGAGCAGTACTTC.